This TCR beta chain was observed in a study of graft-versus-host responses after intestinal transplantation. Regarding this clone: The antigen remains undetermined.

Method: immunoSEQ multiplex PCR; TCRdb's copy keeps in-frame clones and lacks some. The sample carries about 120,000 clones, approximately 95% recorded once. The CDR3 has 16 amino acids. Trimming removed 5 bases from V and 2 bases from J, with 16 bases in between. In germline, CDR1 is SGHNT, CDR2 YENEEA. The chain uses TRBV11-3 and TRBJ2-1; D unclear. This receptor was obtained from a human donor who received an intestinal transplant. The specimen was unstimulated CD8+ T cells sorted from spleen or lymph node cells, collected before intestinal transplant. For the CDR3, the DNA is TGTGCCAGCAGCCCCCGGCTGGCGGAAGCCTACAATGAGCAGTTCTTC. Translation: CASSPRLAEAYNEQFF. The full variable domain, with the rest looked up from reference TRBV11-3 and TRBJ2-1, is EAGVVQSPRYKIIEKKQPVAFWCNPISGHNTLYWYLQNLGQGPELLIRYENEEAVDDSQLPKDRFSAERLKGVDSTLKIQPAELGDSAVYLCASSPRLAEAYNEQFFGPGTRLTVL.